These 2 T cell receptor beta chains originate from one sample sequenced in a study of identical twins. MiXCR, applied by TCRdb to the 5' RACE reads, yields one record per CDR3 protein. The top ten clones hold roughly 1.6% of a sample with 500,000 to 650,000 distinct CDR3 sequences, roughly 6.6% of them seen once. These data were also filed under a second study, of yellow fever vaccine responses in identical twins.

The sequencing input was PBMCs. These receptors were taken from a woman in her late teens or twenties in good health.

This clonotype was recorded once. At one end the junction does not follow the germline gene, possibly because of a read error. The chain recombines TRBV12-3 or TRBV12-4 with TRBJ2-2, with 13 bases identical to TRBD2. The CDR3 is made up of 18 amino acids. DNA of the CDR3: TGTGCCTGCAGTTCCTTACTAGCGGGAGGGCCGGTCACCGGGGAGCTGTTTTTT. Protein: CACSSLLAGGPVTGELFF.

The genes are TRBV5-5 and TRBJ2-7; 9 bases align to TRBD1. The CDR3 covers 16 residues. V shed 4 bases and J 4 bases; nucleotides not matched to a gene: 12. The germline CDR1 and CDR2 sequences are SGHKS and YYEKEE (reference sequence). Written as DNA, the CDR3 is TGTGCCAGCAGCCCCTGGACAGGGGAAGTTACTTACGAGCAGTACGTC. Encoded protein: CASSPWTGEVTYEQYV.